A selection of T cell receptor beta chains follows, all from one sample in a study of T cells in Graves' hyperthyroidism and ophthalmopathy. TCRdb redid the calling of the multiplex PCR reads with MiXCR, one entry per CDR3 protein. The table includes 550,000 to 650,000 distinct CDR3 sequences, approximately 15% detected once. Material: blood. The receptor set was obtained from a woman aged 25 to 39 with Graves' hyperthyroidism that later progressed to Graves' ophthalmopathy. Both conserved end residues are part of each CDR3. Fields, in order: D gene, J gene, V gene, clone size, CDR3 protein, CDR3 DNA. D genes are given only for firm matches. Size is stated for part of the rows, as once, few or many counts, or as a class when the clone is expanded.

D: TRBD2
J: TRBJ2-7
V: TRBV6-9
size: NA
CDR3: CASSYRTSGVYEQYF
DNA: TGTGCCAGCAGTTACCGGACTAGCGGGGTCTACGAGCAGTACTTC

D: NA
J: TRBJ2-5
V: TRBV20-1
size: many
CDR3: CSAARDFQETQYF
DNA: TGCAGTGCGGCCCGGGACTTTCAAGAGACCCAGTACTTC

D: NA
J: TRBJ2-6
V: TRBV20-1
size: many
CDR3: CSALRRGSGANVLTF
DNA: TGCAGTGCTCTTCGCAGGGGCAGTGGGGCCAACGTCCTGACTTTC

D: NA
J: TRBJ2-2
V: TRBV7-9
size: many
CDR3: CASSLPVGELFF
DNA: TGTGCCAGCAGCTTACCCGTGGGGGAGCTGTTTTTT

D: NA
J: TRBJ1-1
V: TRBV6-5
size: NA
CDR3: CASSYSGTLEAFF
DNA: TGTGCCAGCAGTTACTCAGGAACCTTAGAAGCTTTCTTT

D: NA
J: TRBJ1-3
V: TRBV4-1
size: few
CDR3: CASSQSRGSGNTIYF
DNA: TGCGCCAGCAGCCAGTCCAGGGGATCTGGAAACACCATATATTTT

D: NA
J: TRBJ1-2
V: TRBV9
size: few
CDR3: CASSVEARGVGYTF
DNA: TGTGCCAGCAGCGTAGAAGCCCGAGGAGTCGGCTACACCTTC

D: TRBD1
J: TRBJ1-1
V: TRBV4-3
size: NA
CDR3: CASSQGPGGGDTEAFF
DNA: TGCGCCAGCAGCCAAGGGCCAGGGGGCGGAGACACTGAAGCTTTCTTT

D: TRBD1
J: TRBJ1-2
V: TRBV7-9
size: few
CDR3: CASSRQGAANYGYTF
DNA: TGTGCCAGCAGCCGACAGGGGGCAGCAAACTATGGCTACACCTTC

D: NA
J: TRBJ2-7
V: TRBV10-2
size: many
CDR3: CAIATSDRYEQYF
DNA: TGCGCCATCGCGACTAGTGATCGCTACGAGCAGTACTTC

D: TRBD2
J: TRBJ2-3
V: TRBV9
size: many
CDR3: CASSVGLAYADTQYF
DNA: TGTGCCAGCAGCGTCGGACTAGCCTATGCAGATACGCAGTATTTT

D: TRBD2
J: TRBJ2-7
V: TRBV20-1
size: NA
CDR3: CSAGKLAGKGGEQYF
DNA: TGCAGTGCCGGAAAGCTAGCGGGAAAAGGAGGCGAGCAGTACTTC

D: TRBD2
J: TRBJ2-1
V: TRBV6-2/TRBV6-3
size: NA
CDR3: CASRPGTQREVEQFF
DNA: TGTGCCAGCAGGCCTGGGACACAGCGGGAGGTCGAGCAGTTCTTC

D: TRBD1
J: TRBJ1-2
V: TRBV5-1
size: NA
CDR3: CASSLVTGGVLYGYTF
DNA: TGCGCCAGCAGCTTGGTGACAGGGGGTGTTCTCTATGGCTACACCTTC

D: NA
J: TRBJ2-3
V: TRBV12-3/TRBV12-4
size: many
CDR3: CASSYRDSRTDTQYF
DNA: TGTGCCAGCAGTTATCGGGACTCCCGCACAGATACGCAGTATTTT

D: NA
J: TRBJ1-2
V: TRBV30
size: many
CDR3: CAWEARLYGYTF
DNA: TGTGCCTGGGAAGCGCGGCTCTATGGCTACACCTTC

D: NA
J: TRBJ1-3
V: TRBV12-3/TRBV12-4
size: many
CDR3: CASSQVSDPSTNTIYF
DNA: TGTGCCAGCAGCCAAGTATCGGACCCCTCGACGAACACCATATATTTT

D: TRBD2
J: TRBJ2-1
V: TRBV10-3
size: few
CDR3: CAISESLADNEQFF
DNA: TGTGCCATCAGTGAGTCGCTAGCGGACAATGAGCAGTTCTTC

D: NA
J: TRBJ1-3
V: TRBV6-1
size: few
CDR3: CASSSEGSGNTIYF
DNA: TGTGCCAGCAGTTCGGAGGGGTCTGGAAACACCATATATTTT

D: NA
J: TRBJ2-4
V: TRBV12-3/TRBV12-4
size: many
CDR3: CASSLGILAKNIQYF
DNA: TGTGCCAGCAGTTTGGGGATATTAGCCAAAAACATTCAGTACTTC

D: NA
J: TRBJ1-6
V: TRBV11-3
size: many
CDR3: CASSLARQNNSPLHF
DNA: TGTGCCAGCAGCTTAGCCCGTCAGAATAATTCACCCCTCCACTTT

D: NA
J: TRBJ2-7
V: TRBV6-1
size: many
CDR3: CASTSGRAGEQYF
DNA: TGTGCCAGCACCTCGGGTAGGGCGGGAGAGCAGTACTTC

D: TRBD1
J: TRBJ1-5
V: TRBV6-1
size: few
CDR3: CASSSGQGATQPQHF
DNA: TGTGCCAGCAGCTCTGGACAGGGGGCAACTCAGCCCCAGCATTTT

D: NA
J: TRBJ2-7
V: TRBV9
size: NA
CDR3: CASSVDGYSGNEQYF
DNA: TGTGCCAGCAGCGTAGACGGTTACTCAGGGAACGAGCAGTACTTC

D: TRBD2
J: TRBJ2-5
V: TRBV2
size: many
CDR3: CASSSGLAGIETQYF
DNA: TGTGCCAGCAGTTCTGGACTAGCGGGAATAGAGACCCAGTACTTC

D: NA
J: TRBJ2-7
V: TRBV11-1
size: many
CDR3: CASSSPGSGNYEQYF
DNA: TGTGCCAGCAGCTCCCCGGGTAGCGGAAACTACGAGCAGTACTTC

D: TRBD2
J: TRBJ2-2
V: TRBV2
size: NA
CDR3: CASRVPGTSGMNTGELFF
DNA: TGTGCCAGCAGGGTTCCGGGGACTAGCGGGATGAACACCGGGGAGCTGTTTTTT

D: TRBD1
J: TRBJ2-4
V: TRBV6-2/TRBV6-3
size: many
CDR3: CASSTRTGGRNIQYF
DNA: TGTGCCAGCAGTACCCGTACAGGGGGGAGGAACATTCAGTACTTC

D: TRBD1
J: TRBJ1-3
V: TRBV27
size: many
CDR3: CASRPKDRIGNTIYF
DNA: TGTGCCAGCAGGCCCAAGGACAGGATAGGAAACACCATATATTTT

D: TRBD1
J: TRBJ2-7
V: TRBV27
size: few
CDR3: CASRITGQGFYEQYF
DNA: TGTGCCAGCAGAATCACGGGACAGGGTTTCTACGAGCAGTACTTC

D: NA
J: TRBJ2-2
V: TRBV19
size: few
CDR3: CASSTPTGGGTGELFF
DNA: TGTGCCAGTAGTACCCCAACAGGGGGGGGAACCGGGGAGCTGTTTTTT

D: NA
J: TRBJ2-7
V: TRBV24-1
size: many
CDR3: CAPTRFTNYEQYF
DNA: TGTGCCCCGACCCGGTTCACTAACTACGAGCAGTACTTC

D: TRBD2
J: TRBJ2-1
V: TRBV9
size: many
CDR3: CASSDVAGLPDNEQFF
DNA: TGTGCCAGCAGCGATGTAGCGGGACTCCCAGACAATGAGCAGTTCTTC

D: TRBD2
J: TRBJ2-7
V: TRBV29-1
size: many
CDR3: CSVVTSGTHSYEQYF
DNA: TGCAGCGTTGTAACTAGCGGGACCCACTCCTACGAGCAGTACTTC